Below, 9 T cell receptor beta chains from the same sample are listed, as sequenced in a study of blood T cell repertoires in COVID-19. Repertoires were generated with immunoSEQ multiplex PCR, while TCRdb's copy carries only in-frame clones and drops some. Of about 170,000 clones in the sample, roughly 84% are singletons; the top ten hold roughly 1.2%. What was sequenced was peripheral blood. These receptors were taken from a man in his fifties or sixties who had recovered from COVID-19.

The CDR3 sequence is CASSLEGAGGPFF. CDR3 nucleotides: TGCGCCAGCAGCTTGGAAGGGGCGGGGGGACCTTTCTTC. V gene TRBV5-1 combines with J gene TRBJ2-1; TRBD2 matches 8 bases. J lost 16 bases, V lost 0 bases, and 9 bases had no gene match. The CDR3 loop spans 13 amino acids. The germline V gene has CDR1 SGHRS and CDR2 YFSETQ.

This clone is a singleton in its sample. The J gene is TRBJ1-1, the V gene TRBV5-1; D might be TRBD1 (6 bases). Looked up from germline, CDR1 is SGHRS and CDR2 is YFSETQ. Trimming removed 0 bases at V and 0 bases at J, with 12 bases between. The CDR3 is 16 residues long. The CDR3 here is CASSLGPGAMNTEAFF. The DNA for the CDR3 is TGCGCCAGCAGCTTGGGGCCAGGGGCTATGAACACTGAAGCTTTCTTT.

This chain joins TRBV6-6 and TRBJ1-2, with TRBD1 matching 8 bases. The CDR3 loop spans 17 amino acids. CDR1 and CDR2 from the germline V gene are MNHNY and SVGAGI (reference sequence). V was clipped by 5 bases and J by 0 bases; unmatched bases: 11. Here the CDR3 reads CASSRQGKTVANYGYTF. The CDR3 nucleotides are TGTGCCAGCAGTCGACAGGGGAAGACGGTGGCTAACTATGGCTACACCTTC.

The rearrangement uses TRBV2 and TRBJ2-3; 8 nucleotides align to TRBD1. With V trimmed by 3 bases and J by 2 bases, 4 bases remained unmatched. There are 15 residues in the CDR3. CDR1 is SNHLY and CDR2 is FYNNEI in the germline V gene. For the CDR3, the DNA is TGTGCCAGCAGTGACTCGGGACAGGTCACAGATACGCAGTATTTT. Translation: CASSDSGQVTDTQYF.

This chain connects TRBV2 to TRBJ1-1; unclear D gene. V was clipped by 5 bases and J by 2 bases, with 9 bases between them. This CDR3 contains 13 residues. CDR1 and CDR2 from the germline V gene are SNHLY and FYNNEI. CDR3 sequence reads: CASSTRHNTEAFF. The CDR3 nucleotides read TGTGCCAGCAGTACCCGACATAACACTGAAGCTTTCTTT.

The chain uses TRBV4-2 and TRBJ1-4, with D unresolved. The CDR3 is 17 residues long. Looked up from germline, CDR1 is LGHNA and CDR2 is YNFKEQ. Trimming took 1 base from V and 0 from J, leaving 12 bases between them. This CDR3 is CASSQVMTGPTNEKLFF. The CDR3 DNA reads TGTGCCAGCAGCCAAGTAATGACGGGTCCAACTAATGAAAAACTGTTTTTT.

The gene calls are TRBV19 and TRBJ2-1; the D gene is possibly TRBD1 (6 bases). Germline lookup yields CDR1 LNHDA and CDR2 SQIVND (reference sequence). This CDR3 has 13 residues. Trimming stripped 3 bases from V and 9 bases from J, with 12 bases between. The CDR3 coding sequence is TGTGCCAGTAGTATGGGGGCCCACACTGAGCAGTTCTTC. Amino acids: CASSMGAHTEQFF.

The chain recombines TRBV6-2 or TRBV6-3 with TRBJ2-2; D not certain. CDR1 and CDR2 (germline): MNHEY, SVGEGT. V was shortened by 2 bases and J by 5 bases, with 9 bases between the two germline ends. There are 14 residues in the CDR3. As DNA, the CDR3 is TGTGCCAGCAGTTACGTCTCGTTAACCGGGGAGCTGTTTTTT. It specifies CASSYVSLTGELFF.

The chain uses TRBV18 and TRBJ2-1; TRBD2 agrees at 10 bases. The V gene end was trimmed by 2 bases and the J gene end by 6 bases; junction bases not matched to a gene: 7. The germline V gene has CDR1 KGHSH and CDR2 LQKENI. The CDR3 loop spans 16 amino acids. The CDR3 coding sequence is TGTGCCAGCTCACCAGGGGCGAGCGGGGGGGCCAATGAGCAGTTCTTC. It is translated as CASSPGASGGANEQFF.